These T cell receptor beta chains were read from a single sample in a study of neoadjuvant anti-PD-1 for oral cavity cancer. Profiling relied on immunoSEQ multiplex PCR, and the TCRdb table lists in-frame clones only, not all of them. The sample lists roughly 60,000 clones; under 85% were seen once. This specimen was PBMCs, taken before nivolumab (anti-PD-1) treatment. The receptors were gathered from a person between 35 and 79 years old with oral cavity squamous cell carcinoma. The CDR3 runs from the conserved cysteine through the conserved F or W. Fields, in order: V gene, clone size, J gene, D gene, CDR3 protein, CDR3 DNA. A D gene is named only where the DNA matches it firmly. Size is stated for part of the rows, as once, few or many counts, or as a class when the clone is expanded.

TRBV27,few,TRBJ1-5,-,CASSPSGLGSNQPQHF,TGTGCCAGCAGTCCCTCGGGGTTAGGTAGCAATCAGCCCCAGCATTTT
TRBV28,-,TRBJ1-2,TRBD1,CASSLFGTGDYGYTF,TGTGCCAGCAGTTTGTTCGGGACAGGGGATTATGGCTACACCTTC
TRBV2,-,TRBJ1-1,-,CASRDTLNTEAFF,TGTGCCAGCAGAGACACTCTGAACACTGAAGCTTTCTTT
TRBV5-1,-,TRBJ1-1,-,CASRRAVNTEAFF,TGCGCCAGCAGGCGAGCAGTGAACACTGAAGCTTTCTTT
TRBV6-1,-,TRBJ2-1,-,CASSEASSRGEQFF,TGTGCCAGCAGTGAAGCTTCAAGTAGGGGTGAGCAGTTCTTC
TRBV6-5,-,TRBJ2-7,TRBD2,CASSYRTSESYEQYF,TGTGCCAGCAGTTACCGGACTAGCGAGTCCTACGAGCAGTACTTC
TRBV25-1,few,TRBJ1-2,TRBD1,CASSEGDRVFYGYTF,TGTGCCAGCAGTGAAGGGGACAGGGTGTTCTATGGCTACACCTTC
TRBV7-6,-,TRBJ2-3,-,CASNPDIGARHTQYF,TGTGCCAGCAACCCAGACATAGGGGCTAGGCATACGCAGTATTTT
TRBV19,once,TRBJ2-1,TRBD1,CASSIGRGRTSGHEQFF,TGTGCCAGTAGTATAGGAAGGGGGCGGACTTCGGGCCATGAGCAGTTCTTC
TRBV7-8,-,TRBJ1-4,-,CASSPPSSTTVELFF,TGTGCCAGCAGCCCCCCGTCTTCCACCACGGTTGAACTGTTTTTT